This T cell receptor beta chain was observed in a study of blood T cell repertoires in COVID-19 (dated by TCRdb to the early 2020s). In terms of the full investigation: Collaborator samples came from the United States, Italy and Spain and covered acute and convalescent phases of COVID-19. Nearly every sample came with metadata listing a de-identified subject ID, COVID-19 status, age in years and sex. HLA class I and class II types, where available, came from metadata supplied by the sample provider rather than from assay-based typing. Samples came from the ongoing ImmuneRACE study (first 160 participants) plus 1,254 subjects from 6 global collaborators. Subjects who had been exposed to COVID-19, were actively infected with it, or had recovered from it provided the deeply sampled blood TCRbeta repertoires that made up the dataset. The material from the prospective study consisted of cDNA or gDNA derived from T cells, B-cell-depleted T cells, or PBMCs. A freely available public database, intended as a resource for researchers studying the immune response to SARS-CoV-2, is where the repertoires were released. Overall results and qualifications from the work: How much clinical and demographic metadata was included differed by source and by participant, and the metadata was provided uncurated.

Remarks on this clone: What this receptor recognizes is not known. The sample holds no much larger clone one base away, and base qualities are not on file.

TCRbeta CDR3 regions were amplified from genomic DNA using the immunoSEQ Assay, a bias-controlled multiplex PCR. As for the authors' bioinformatics: Within the assay, amplification of reference gene primers was used to estimate how many nucleated cells each sample contained. Sequence reads were collapsed and filtered to measure the absolute abundance of every unique TCRbeta CDR3 rearrangement. For each sample, productive Simpson clonality was calculated as the square root of Simpson's diversity index across productive rearrangements. Drawn from immuneACCESS, this table holds only the in-frame rearrangements with V and J called that TCRdb kept. Clones are partly lost; checked studies trace under half to an unresolved V gene and leave the rest unexplained. The V and J calls and clone size are taken from that table; D and trimming were inferred from the DNA. This sample gives some 200,000 clones in total; around 86% of them show up just once. The top ten constitute roughly 5.7% of the sample.

V is cut by 3 bases and J by 1 base, and the space between the germline ends is 10 bases. The CDR3 has 14 amino acids, counting the end cysteine and valine. Only CDR3 DNA is held: 42 bases, read in frame from base 1. From the germline V gene (reference sequence), CDR1 is LNHDA and CDR2 is SQIVND. The collaborating institutions used their own protocols to collect whole blood in K2EDTA tubes. Collaborator samples were shipped for TCRbeta analysis as frozen whole blood, isolated PBMCs, or DNA extracted from either sample type. The chain was built from TRBV19 and TRBJ2-7; the D gene remains uncertain. The TCR originated in a man older than 75 with acute or convalescent COVID-19. Input material: peripheral blood. DNA sequence: TGTGCCAGTAGTATCAATCACAGATCCTACGAGCAGTACGTC. Translated, this gives CASSINHRSYEQYV.